The 26 T cell receptor beta chains reported below all come from one sample, sequenced in a study of CD8 T cells in ankylosing spondylitis. TCRdb processed the 5' RACE reads anew with MiXCR; each CDR3 protein has one entry. The data show about 300,000 distinct CDR3 sequences, around a tenth seen once. The specimen sequenced was blood, either unsorted or a sorted T cell fraction (not recorded which). The source of these receptors is a female donor with ankylosing spondylitis or in good health (not recorded which).

This clonotype was observed at least ten times. This chain connects TRBV7-8 to TRBJ2-7, with TRBD2 as a possible D gene (6 bases). CDR1 and CDR2 (germline): SGHVS, FQNEAQ. V lost 1 base to trimming and J lost 0 bases, with 13 bases between them. The CDR3 is 16 amino acids. The CDR3 sequence is CASSLVRRELSYEQYF. In DNA, the CDR3 is TGTGCCAGCAGCTTAGTTCGCCGGGAGCTCTCCTACGAGCAGTACTTC.

This clonotype was seen at least ten times. The chain joins TRBV10-3 to TRBJ2-7, with D hard to call. The V and J ends lost 6 bases and 2 bases respectively, with 17 bases between them. This CDR3 contains 15 residues. Per germline, CDR1 ENHRY and CDR2 SYGVKD. The CDR3 nucleotides read TGTGCCATCAGCCAGGACCTCCAAAGACCCTACGAGCAGTACTTC. It translates to CAISQDLQRPYEQYF.

V usage is TRBV5-1 and J usage is TRBJ2-1; the match to TRBD2 covers 9 bases. Germline CDR1 reads SGHRS; CDR2 reads YFSETQ. Trimming took 5 bases from V and 5 from J; bases not matched to a gene: 11. CDR3 length: 16 residues. CDR3 in amino acids: CASRNPSGRIDNEQFF. The CDR3 DNA follows: TGCGCCAGCAGAAATCCCAGCGGGAGGATCGACAATGAGCAGTTCTTC.

The chain uses TRBV5-1 and TRBJ2-3, with 7 positions matching TRBD1. The CDR3 is 15 amino acids. CDR1 and CDR2 from the germline V gene are SGHRS and YFSETQ. Unmatched junction bases numbered 5, after V lost 4 bases and J lost 0 bases. The CDR3 DNA reads TGCGCCAGCAGCCGTGGGACAGCCAGCACAGATACGCAGTATTTT. Translation: CASSRGTASTDTQYF.

This clonotype was observed at least ten times. The V gene is TRBV20-1, the J gene TRBJ1-2; D possibly corresponds to TRBD1 (5 bases). The V end was cut by 6 bases, the J end by 13 bases, with 15 bases between. CDR1 and CDR2 from the germline V gene are DFQATT and SNEGSKA (reference sequence). The CDR3 runs to 10 residues. The CDR3 DNA reads TGCAGTGCCCCCAGCGGGGCGGTCACCTTC. Its protein product is CSAPSGAVTF.

This clonotype was counted at least ten times. The chain couples TRBV20-1 to TRBJ2-1; the match to TRBD2 covers 11 bases. With V trimmed by 5 bases and J by 5 bases, 14 bases remained unmatched. This CDR3 has 17 residues. Germline CDR1 reads DFQATT; CDR2 reads SNEGSKA (reference sequence). The CDR3 coding sequence is TGCAGTGCTTCCTCGACTAGCGGGGTTCGGGATAACAATGAGCAGTTCTTC. It encodes CSASSTSGVRDNNEQFF.

The chain recombines TRBV30 with TRBJ1-4; D is unresolved. V lost 5 bases and J lost 10, with 14 bases in between. Germline CDR1 is GTSNPN and CDR2 is SVGIG (reference sequence). CDR3 length: 12 amino acids. DNA for the CDR3: TGTGCCTGGCGTCACGGTGGGCGAAAACTGTTTTTT. As protein: CAWRHGGRKLFF.

In its sample, this clonotype was seen many times. This rearrangement joins TRBV28 to TRBJ1-2; possible D gene TRBD1, 6 bases. Germline CDR1 and CDR2: MDHEN and SYDVKM. The V and J ends lost 4 bases and 4 bases respectively, with 16 bases between them. The CDR3 is 15 residues long. The CDR3 region is CASSSYPGGGYGYTF. The CDR3, as DNA: TGTGCCAGCAGTTCTTACCCCGGGGGCGGCTATGGCTACACCTTC.

V usage is TRBV20-1 and J usage is TRBJ1-5; TRBD1 aligns across 8 bases. The CDR3 covers 14 residues. J gave up 5 bases and V 6 bases, and 9 bases lay outside the gene matches. Germline V gene data show CDR1 as DFQATT and CDR2 as SNEGSKA (reference sequence). The CDR3 loop reads CSAAPGTGDQPQHF. The CDR3 DNA reads as TGCAGTGCAGCACCCGGGACAGGAGATCAGCCCCAGCATTTT.

This clonotype occurred many times. The rearrangement uses TRBV12-3 or TRBV12-4 and TRBJ1-5; possible D gene TRBD1, 5 bases. CDR3 length equals 14 residues. V was cut by 2 bases and J by 5 bases, with 10 bases left in between. The CDR3 is CASSLRGDYQPQHF. In DNA form, the CDR3 reads TGTGCCAGCAGTTTACGGGGGGACTATCAGCCCCAGCATTTT.

Many counts were recorded for this clonotype. V and J are TRBV5-5 and TRBJ2-3, with 7 bases matching TRBD1. Germline V gene data show CDR1 as SGHKS and CDR2 as YYEKEE (reference sequence). V lost 3 bases to trimming and J lost 2 bases; unmatched junction nucleotides: 3. The CDR3 covers 14 residues. The CDR3 DNA follows: TGTGCCAGCAGCTGGACAGGCCACACAGATACGCAGTATTTT. Translated: CASSWTGHTDTQYF.

In its sample, this clonotype was seen many times. The chain joins TRBV20-1 to TRBJ2-1; tentative D call: TRBD2 (5 bases). V was trimmed by 3 bases and J by 2 bases, leaving 14 bases between them. CDR3 length: 15 residues. Germline V gene sequence: CDR1 DFQATT, CDR2 SNEGSKA (reference sequence). The CDR3 here is CSARFPLGAYNEQFF. In DNA form, the CDR3 reads TGCAGTGCTAGGTTCCCCCTCGGGGCCTACAATGAGCAGTTCTTC.

This clonotype appeared a few times. The chain links TRBV7-8 to TRBJ1-1, with TRBD1 matching 9 bases. CDR3 length equals 19 residues. CDR1 SGHVS and CDR2 FQNEAQ come from the germline V gene. V gave up 5 bases and J gave up 2 bases; unmatched junction bases: 18. The DNA for the CDR3 is TGTGCCAGCAGCCCTACTACAGGGGGCGAACCCCTAGGAAACACTGAAGCTTTCTTT. This encodes CASSPTTGGEPLGNTEAFF.

Points on this clonotype: A much larger clone is a single base away; this may be a read error. This CDR3 reads CCATGEGFTYNSPLHF. CDR3 DNA: TGCTGTGCTACGGGTGAAGGGTTCACCTATAATTCACCCCTCCACTTT. This rearrangement joins TRBV20-1 to TRBJ1-6; D gene unclear. Germline V gene data show CDR1 as DFQATT and CDR2 as SNEGSKA (reference sequence). The CDR3 contains 16 residues.

The V gene is TRBV7-2, the J gene TRBJ2-5, with D possibly TRBD2 on 7 matching bases. The V gene's germline CDR1 is SGHTA and CDR2 FQGNSA. V was trimmed by 0 bases and J by 6 bases, leaving 14 bases between them. The CDR3 totals 15 residues. This CDR3 reads CASSLAQSGTKTQYF. The CDR3 coding sequence is TGTGCCAGCAGCTTAGCGCAAAGCGGGACAAAGACCCAGTACTTC.

This clonotype was observed at least ten times. The V call is TRBV25-1, the J call TRBJ1-5; possibly TRBD1 for D (5 bases). The V and J ends lost 9 bases and 1 base respectively, with 7 bases between them. The CDR3 loop spans 12 amino acids. The germline V gene has CDR1 MGHDK and CDR2 SYGVNS. The CDR3 is CASRGSNQPQHF. CDR3 DNA sequence: TGTGCCAGTCGGGGGAGCAATCAGCCCCAGCATTTT. Filled out from reference TRBV25-1 and TRBJ1-5, the complete variable domain reads EADIYQTPRYLVIGTGKKITLECSQTMGHDKMYWYQQDPGMELHLIHYSYGVNSTEKGDLSSESTVSRIRTEHFPLTLESARPSHTSQYLCASRGSNQPQHFGDGTRLSIL.

This clonotype was observed at least ten times. The chain combines TRBV28 with TRBJ2-5; the match to TRBD2 covers 11 bases. With V trimmed by 5 bases and J by 5 bases, 7 bases remained unmatched. From germline, CDR1 is MDHEN and CDR2 SYDVKM. The CDR3 spans 15 residues. CDR3 nucleotides: TGTGCCAGCAGTGTTCTAGCGGGGGGTGGTGAGACCCAGTACTTC. Protein sequence: CASSVLAGGGETQYF.

This clonotype has a count of ten or more. The rearrangement uses TRBV4-1 and TRBJ2-4, with D unclear. CDR3 size: 18 residues. Germline CDR1 and CDR2: MGHRA and YSYEKL. V lost 4 bases, J lost 0 bases, and 19 bases lay in between. As DNA, the CDR3 is TGCGCCAGCAGCCGCTTTGATTCCAGCGTTCTAGCCAAAAACATTCAGTACTTC. Translation gives CASSRFDSSVLAKNIQYF.

This clonotype was observed many times. This chain joins TRBV7-2 and TRBJ2-1; 9 bases are shared with TRBD1. J gave up 6 bases and V 6 bases, and 6 bases lay outside the gene matches. The CDR3 totals 14 residues. Germline CDR1 reads SGHTA; CDR2 reads FQGNSA. The CDR3: CASRYRGRVNEQFF. Here the CDR3 DNA reads TGTGCCAGCAGATACAGGGGGCGCGTCAATGAGCAGTTCTTC.

This clonotype has just a few counts. This sequence joins TRBV20-1 and TRBJ2-1; 12 bases line up with TRBD2. The trim removed 8 bases at V and 0 bases at J, leaving 11 bases unmatched. Germline V gives CDR1 DFQATT, CDR2 SNEGSKA (reference sequence). CDR3 length: 17 residues. This CDR3 reads CSIGRTSGVSSYNEQFF. CDR3 nucleotides: TGCAGTATAGGGAGGACTAGCGGGGTAAGCTCCTACAATGAGCAGTTCTTC.

This clonotype came up many times. The chain has TRBV20-1 and TRBJ2-5; 7 bases line up with TRBD1. The CDR3 spans 15 residues. Germline trimming cut 3 bases from V and 2 bases from J; bases unmatched to any gene: 9. CDR1 is DFQATT and CDR2 is SNEGSKA in the germline V gene (reference sequence). CDR3 sequence: CSASRRDRLQETQYF. CDR3 nucleotides: TGCAGTGCTAGTCGCCGGGACAGACTACAAGAGACCCAGTACTTC.

This clonotype came up a few times. The chain joins TRBV4-1 to TRBJ2-1; no definite D call. The V end lost 3 bases, the J end lost 0 bases, and 9 bases lay between the germline ends. Germline loops: CDR1 MGHRA, CDR2 YSYEKL. The CDR3 is made up of 15 amino acids. Here the CDR3 reads CASSQEPSSYNEQFF. The DNA for the CDR3 is TGCGCCAGCAGCCAGGAACCTAGCTCCTACAATGAGCAGTTCTTC.

The chain uses TRBV2 and TRBJ1-5; no firm D call. The V gene lost 5 bases and the J gene lost 0 bases, with 23 bases spanning the gap. This CDR3 is built from 19 residues. Germline lookup yields CDR1 SNHLY and CDR2 FYNNEI. The CDR3 protein is CASSYLKDVGSYSNQPQHF. CDR3 sequence (DNA): TGTGCCAGCAGTTACTTAAAGGACGTTGGTTCTTATAGCAATCAGCCCCAGCATTTT. The variable domain in full, completed from reference TRBV2 and TRBJ1-5, reads EPEVTQTPSHQVTQMGQEVILRCVPISNHLYFYWYRQILGQKVEFLVSFYNNEISEKSEIFDDQFSVERPDGSNFTLKIRSTKLEDSAMYFCASSYLKDVGSYSNQPQHFGDGTRLSIL.

This clonotype was counted at least ten times. The chain uses TRBV5-5 and TRBJ1-2; D remains unclear. Germline loops: CDR1 SGHKS, CDR2 YYEKEE (reference sequence). Deletions cut 0 bases from V and 4 bases from J, with 7 bases between. The CDR3 contains 13 residues. CDR3 in amino acids: CASSLGWGYGYTF. The CDR3 DNA reads as TGTGCCAGCAGCTTGGGGTGGGGCTATGGCTACACCTTC.

This clonotype has a handful of counts. The rearrangement links TRBV12-3 or TRBV12-4 to TRBJ2-7; D not resolved. The CDR3 length is 11 residues. V lost 4 bases to trimming and J lost 9 bases, with 10 bases between them. CDR3 residues: CASSSGPRQYF. The CDR3 bases are TGTGCCAGCAGTTCAGGCCCTAGGCAGTACTTC.

CDR3 region: CASKPDRFDTEAFF. CDR3 in DNA: TGCGCCAGTAAACCGGACAGGTTTGACACTGAAGCTTTCTTT. The chain is built from TRBV5-1 and TRBJ1-1, with 7 nucleotides matching TRBD1. This CDR3 is built from 14 residues. The junction had 10 bases not matched to a gene; V was cut back by 8 bases and J by 3 bases. Germline CDR1 reads SGHRS; CDR2 reads YFSETQ.